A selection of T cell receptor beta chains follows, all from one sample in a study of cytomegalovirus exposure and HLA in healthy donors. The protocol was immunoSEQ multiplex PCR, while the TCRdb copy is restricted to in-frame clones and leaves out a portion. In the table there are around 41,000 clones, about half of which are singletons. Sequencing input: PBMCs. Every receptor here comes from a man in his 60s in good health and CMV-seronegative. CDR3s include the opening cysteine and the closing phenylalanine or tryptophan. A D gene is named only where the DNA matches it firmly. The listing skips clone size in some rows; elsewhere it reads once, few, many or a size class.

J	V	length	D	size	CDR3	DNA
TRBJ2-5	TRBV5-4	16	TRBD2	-	CASSLAGLAGQETQYF	TGTGCCAGCAGCTTGGCCGGACTAGCGGGGCAAGAGACCCAGTACTTC
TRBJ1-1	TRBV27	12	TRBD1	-	CASQQGGTEAFF	TGTGCCAGCCAACAGGGGGGCACTGAAGCTTTCTTT
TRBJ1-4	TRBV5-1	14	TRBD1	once	CASSWGQGEEKLFF	TGCGCCAGCAGCTGGGGACAGGGTGAAGAAAAACTGTTTTTT
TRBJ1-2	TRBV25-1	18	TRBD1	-	CASTGRGTGANGNYGYTF	TGTGCCAGCACTGGAAGAGGTACAGGGGCGAATGGTAACTATGGCTACACCTTC
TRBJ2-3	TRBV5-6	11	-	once	CASIGVDTQYF	TGTGCCAGCATAGGGGTGGATACGCAGTATTTT
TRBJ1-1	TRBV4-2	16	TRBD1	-	CASSPDRGAYSPEAFF	TGTGCCAGCAGCCCGGACAGGGGTGCTTATTCCCCTGAAGCTTTCTTT
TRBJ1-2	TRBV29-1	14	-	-	CSVVQGLGTYGYTF	TGCAGCGTTGTGCAGGGACTGGGTACCTATGGCTACACCTTC
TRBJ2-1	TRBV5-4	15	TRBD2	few	CASSWGGGGYNEQFF	TGTGCCAGCAGCTGGGGGGGTGGGGGGTACAATGAGCAGTTCTTC
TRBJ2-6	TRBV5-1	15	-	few	CASSATGSGANVLTF	TGCGCCAGCAGCGCAACAGGGTCCGGGGCCAACGTCCTGACTTTC
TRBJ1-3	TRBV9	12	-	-	CASSVGGEAIYF	TGTGCCAGCAGCGTAGGTGGGGAGGCCATATATTTT
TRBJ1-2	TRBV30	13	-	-	CAWSNQGGGGYTF	TGTGCCTGGAGTAACCAAGGGGGTGGCGGCTACACCTTC
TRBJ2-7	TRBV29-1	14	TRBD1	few	CSARQGEASYEQYF	TGCAGCGCAAGACAGGGTGAGGCCTCCTACGAGCAGTACTTC
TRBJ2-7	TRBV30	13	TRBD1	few	CAWSYGTDYEQYF	TGTGCCTGGAGTTACGGGACAGACTACGAGCAGTACTTC
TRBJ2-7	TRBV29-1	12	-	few	CSVLKDSYEQYF	TGCAGCGTCCTTAAGGACAGCTACGAGCAGTACTTC
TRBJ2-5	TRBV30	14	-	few	CAWSWGGGGETQYF	TGTGCCTGGTCCTGGGGAGGGGGAGGGGAGACCCAGTACTTC
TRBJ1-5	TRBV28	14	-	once	CASSRAGYAQPQHF	TGTGCCAGCAGTCGCGCAGGGTACGCTCAGCCCCAGCATTTT
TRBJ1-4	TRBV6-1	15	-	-	CASNLQQGGFEKLFF	TGTGCCAGCAATCTACAGCAGGGCGGTTTTGAAAAACTGTTTTTT
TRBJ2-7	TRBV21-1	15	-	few	CASSKARTSSYEQYF	TGTGCCAGCAGCAAAGCGCGGACTAGCAGCTACGAGCAGTACTTC
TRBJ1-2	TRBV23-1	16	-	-	CASSQSGAAANYGYTF	TGCGCCAGCAGTCAATCAGGGGCAGCTGCTAACTATGGCTACACCTTC
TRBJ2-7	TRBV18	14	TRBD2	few	CASSPQLAGYEQYF	TGTGCCAGCTCACCACAACTAGCGGGGTACGAGCAGTACTTC
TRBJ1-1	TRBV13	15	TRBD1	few	CASSLTGGADTEAFF	TGTGCCAGCAGCTTAACAGGGGGCGCCGACACTGAAGCTTTCTTT
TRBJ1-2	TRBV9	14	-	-	CASSRPGTNYGYTF	TGTGCCAGCAGCCGCCCGGGTACTAACTATGGCTACACCTTC